The present T cell receptor beta chain was sequenced within a study of pediatric ulcerative colitis. As concerns this clone: Its target is not known.

During colonoscopy, one to two rectal pinch biopsies were collected. CDR3 length: 15 amino acids. Germline V gene data show CDR1 as SGHDT and CDR2 as YYEEEE. V was trimmed by 6 bases and J by 2 bases, leaving 16 bases between them. Whole-study findings and limits: Blood-derived T cells may be present in rectal pinch biopsies. Acute severe colitis showed lower rectal diversity from clonal expansions.

The table came from immunoSEQ multiplex PCR; TCRdb's copy has only in-frame clones and leaves some out. The sample has roughly 19,000 clones, around 74% seen once. This chain links TRBV5-6 with TRBJ2-3; D uncertain. The material sequenced was gut tissue. The sequence came from a boy between 10 and 17 years old with moderate ulcerative colitis. CDR3 bases: TGTGCCAGCACCTTAGGCCTAACCTTCACAGATACGCAGTATTTT. This encodes CASTLGLTFTDTQYF.